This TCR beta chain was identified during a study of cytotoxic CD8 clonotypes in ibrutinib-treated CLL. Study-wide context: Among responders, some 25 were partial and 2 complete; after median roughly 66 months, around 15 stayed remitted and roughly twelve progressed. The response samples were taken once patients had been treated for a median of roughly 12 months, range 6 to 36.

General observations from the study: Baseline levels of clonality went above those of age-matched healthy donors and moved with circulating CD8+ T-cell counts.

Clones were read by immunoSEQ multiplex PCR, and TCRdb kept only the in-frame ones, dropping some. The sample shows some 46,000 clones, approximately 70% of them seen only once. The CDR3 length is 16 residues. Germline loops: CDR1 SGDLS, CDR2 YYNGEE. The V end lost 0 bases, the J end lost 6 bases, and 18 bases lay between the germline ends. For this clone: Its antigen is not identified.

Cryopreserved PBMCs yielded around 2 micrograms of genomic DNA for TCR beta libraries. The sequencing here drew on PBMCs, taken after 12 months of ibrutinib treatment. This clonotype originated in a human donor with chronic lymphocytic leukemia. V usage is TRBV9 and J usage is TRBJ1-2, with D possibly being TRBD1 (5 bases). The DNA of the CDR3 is TGTGCCAGCAGCGTAGCTGCCCAGGGTAGAGGGGATGGCTACACCTTC. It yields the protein CASSVAAQGRGDGYTF.